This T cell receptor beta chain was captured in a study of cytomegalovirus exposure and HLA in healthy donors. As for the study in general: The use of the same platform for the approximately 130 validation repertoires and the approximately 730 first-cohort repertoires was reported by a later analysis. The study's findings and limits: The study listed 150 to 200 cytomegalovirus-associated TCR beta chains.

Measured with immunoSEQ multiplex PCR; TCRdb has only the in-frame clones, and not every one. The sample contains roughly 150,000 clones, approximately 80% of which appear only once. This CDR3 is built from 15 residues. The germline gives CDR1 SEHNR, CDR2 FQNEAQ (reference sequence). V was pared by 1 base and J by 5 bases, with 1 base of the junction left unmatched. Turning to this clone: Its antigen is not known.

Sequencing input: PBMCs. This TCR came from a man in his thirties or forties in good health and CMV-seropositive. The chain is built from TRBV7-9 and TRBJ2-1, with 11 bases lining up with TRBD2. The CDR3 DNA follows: TGTGCCAGCAGCTTAGAGACTAGCGGGGACAATGAGCAGTTCTTC. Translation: CASSLETSGDNEQFF.